Here is one T cell receptor beta chain with its context. The data originate from a study of blood T cell repertoires in COVID-19. Looking at the study overall: Spain, Italy and the United States supplied samples that represented acute and convalescent COVID-19. Sample material is recorded as cDNA or gDNA derived from T cells, B-cell-depleted T cells, or PBMCs.

Per the authors' pipeline: Amplified reference gene primers provided the basis for estimating nucleated cell counts. Generated by immunoSEQ multiplex PCR, the TCRdb table keeps only in-frame clones and is missing some. The DNA gave D and trimming, while V, J and clone size come from that table. The sample has under 200,000 clones; approximately 87% are singletons. Trimming stripped 7 bases from V and 2 bases from J, with 8 bases between. This CDR3 is 13 amino acids long. Germline V gives CDR1 LNHDA, CDR2 SQIVND (reference sequence). This sequence originates from an older woman with COVID-19, enrolled during active disease. The sequenced sample was peripheral blood. The chain uses TRBV19 and TRBJ2-2; D remains unclear. The chain's CDR3 is CASNPLNTGELFF. In nucleotides, the CDR3 is TGTGCCAGTAATCCGCTAAACACCGGGGAGCTGTTTTTT.